This TCR beta chain was found in a study of T cell repertoires in cytomegalovirus infection. For the study at large: Carrying CMV and the relevant HLA type showed in public TCR beta signatures.

Germline lookup yields CDR1 MNHEY and CDR2 SMNVEV (reference sequence). The CDR3 runs to 15 residues. Trimming pared 0 bases from V and 3 bases from J, leaving 11 bases between. MiXCR, applied by TCRdb to the reads, yields one record per CDR3 protein. Of fewer than 1,000,000 distinct CDR3 sequences listed, approximately 30% are singletons. As concerns this clonotype: Its target is not known.

V and J are TRBV27 and TRBJ1-2, with D unresolved. The TCR was taken from a human donor in good health (CMV status not recorded). Some clones in this sample may be carry-over from other donors' samples. The material was cultured CD8+ T cells from PBMCs, obtained from culture after CMV antigen stimulation. The CDR3 loop is CASSLSTDAYYGYTF. CDR3 in DNA: TGTGCCAGCAGTTTATCGACGGACGCCTACTATGGCTACACCTTC.